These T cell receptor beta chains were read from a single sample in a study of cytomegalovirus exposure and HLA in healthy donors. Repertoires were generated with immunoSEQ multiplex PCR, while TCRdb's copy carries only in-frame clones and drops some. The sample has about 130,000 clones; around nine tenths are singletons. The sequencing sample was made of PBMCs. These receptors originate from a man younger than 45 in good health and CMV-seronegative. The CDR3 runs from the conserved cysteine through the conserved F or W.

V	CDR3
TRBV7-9	CASKERGWETQYF
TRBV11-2	CASSWLLSPNYGYTF
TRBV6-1	CASRWDRAYEQYF
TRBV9	CASSAQGGADTQYF
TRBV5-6	CASSLWRQGLYSPLHF
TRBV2	CASRVSGGLYNEQFF
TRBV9	CASSPSTGYNEQFF
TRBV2	CASWRGAYEQYF
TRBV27	CASSPGGVPPQHF
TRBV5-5	CASSLHLGQGIYEQYF